The 17 T cell receptor beta chains in this list originate from one sample, sequenced in a study of T cell changes during pregnancy in multiple sclerosis. Some clones are missing from TCRdb's copy, which holds only in-frame ones; the method was immunoSEQ multiplex PCR. The sample lists more than 65,000 clones; over 85% were seen once. Sequenced material: CD4+ T cells from peripheral blood mononuclear cells, taken before pregnancy. These TCRs come from a female donor with multiple sclerosis, enrolled in a pregnancy study.

This clone was picked up one time. The CDR3 loop is CASSQPLAGGGPDTQYF. CDR3 DNA sequence: TGCGCCAGCAGCCAACCCCTAGCGGGAGGGGGGCCAGATACGCAGTATTTT. The J gene is TRBJ2-3, the V gene TRBV4-1; 12 nucleotides agree with TRBD2. With V trimmed by 2 bases and J by 4 bases, 7 bases remained unmatched. The CDR3 extends over 17 amino acids. Germline CDR1 reads MGHRA; CDR2 reads YSYEKL.

The chain carries TRBV29-1 and TRBJ2-7, with D possibly matching TRBD1 (6 bases). Germline V CDR1 and CDR2: SQVTM, ANQGSEA. V was cut by 8 bases and J by 2 bases, with 19 bases left in between. This CDR3 contains 14 residues. CDR3: CSPGGRLAPYEQYF. The DNA of the CDR3 is TGCAGCCCTGGGGGCAGGTTGGCCCCCTACGAGCAGTACTTC.

This chain joins TRBV14 and TRBJ1-4; no firm D call. Trimming pared 0 bases from V and 8 bases from J, leaving 16 bases between. CDR1 is SGHDN, CDR2 FVKESK, per germline. The CDR3 loop spans 16 amino acids. The CDR3 loop reads CASSQEQTFVIEKLFF. The CDR3 bases are TGTGCCAGCAGCCAAGAGCAAACATTTGTCATCGAAAAACTGTTTTTT. Together with reference TRBV14 and TRBJ1-4, the CDR3 gives the full variable domain: EAGVTQFPSHSVIEKGQTVTLRCDPISGHDNLYWYRRVMGKEIKFLLHFVKESKQDESGMPNNRFLAERTGGTYSTLKVQPAELEDSGVYFCASSQEQTFVIEKLFFGSGTQLSVL.

The V gene is TRBV6-1, the J gene TRBJ2-1; 8 bases fit TRBD2. From germline, CDR1 is MNHNS and CDR2 SASEGT. The CDR3 is 16 amino acids. The junction had 5 bases not matched to a gene; V was cut back by 4 bases and J by 0 bases. CDR3 coding DNA: TGTGCCAGCAGTGGCCCCGGGACTAGCTCCTACAATGAGCAGTTCTTC. Translated, it gives CASSGPGTSSYNEQFF.

J is TRBJ2-1 and V is TRBV7-9; TRBD2 matches at 8 bases. Germline CDR1 is SEHNR and CDR2 is FQNEAQ (reference sequence). Losses at the gene ends were 0 bases for V and 0 bases for J; bases not matched to a gene: 1. The CDR3 is 16 residues long. The CDR3 nucleotides are TGTGCCAGCAGCTTAGCCAGCGGGAGCTCCTACAATGAGCAGTTCTTC. It translates to CASSLASGSSYNEQFF.

In its sample, this clone was seen once. The chain combines TRBV7-2 with TRBJ2-5; D possibly corresponds to TRBD2 (7 bases). This CDR3 spans 14 amino acids. The ends were cut back, 5 bases at V and 3 bases at J, with 13 bases in the middle. The V gene's germline CDR1 is SGHTA and CDR2 FQGNSA. CDR3 in DNA: TGTGCCAGCAGCCGGCGAGGGGGGGAAGAGACCCAGTACTTC. It yields the protein CASSRRGGEETQYF.

CDR3 DNA: TGTGCCAGCAGCGTAGTTGGACATGGCTTTAATGAAAAACTGTTTTTT. It yields the protein CASSVVGHGFNEKLFF. The rearrangement joins TRBV7-2 to TRBJ1-4; D might be TRBD1 (5 bases). Germline CDR1 is SGHTA and CDR2 is FQGNSA. The length of the CDR3 is 16 residues. V dropped 5 bases and J dropped 4 bases, with 17 bases sitting between them.

This chain links TRBV19 with TRBJ2-7, with D uncertain. CDR1 is LNHDA, CDR2 SQIVND, per germline (reference sequence). V was trimmed by 7 bases and J by 5 bases, leaving 18 bases between them. The CDR3 extends over 14 amino acids. The CDR3 here is CASKVQAAGHEQYF. CDR3 nucleotide sequence: TGTGCCAGTAAGGTCCAGGCCGCCGGCCACGAGCAGTACTTC.

The CDR3 DNA sequence: TGTGCCAGCAGCCGGGTGGCAGGGGGTACTGGAAACACCATATATTTT. Translation gives CASSRVAGGTGNTIYF. The chain has TRBV5-6 and TRBJ1-3; 7 nucleotides agree with TRBD1. Unmatched junction bases numbered 9, after V lost 4 bases and J lost 2 bases. Germline CDR1 reads SGHDT; CDR2 reads YYEEEE. The CDR3 has 16 amino acids.

The V gene is TRBV6-5, the J gene TRBJ1-2; D might be TRBD1 (5 bases). V lost 6 bases and J 1 base, leaving 9 bases between the germline ends. The germline CDR1 and CDR2 sequences are MNHEY and SVGAGI. The CDR3 spans 13 residues. The CDR3 DNA reads TGTGCCAGCAGACGACAGCTTAACTATGGCTACACCTTC. Translation: CASRRQLNYGYTF.

This clone was found once. The genes are TRBV19 and TRBJ1-1; D perhaps matches TRBD1 (5 bases). This CDR3 has 16 amino acids. Germline CDR1 is LNHDA and CDR2 is SQIVND (reference sequence). Trimming took 5 bases from V and 4 from J, leaving 20 bases between them. The CDR3 bases are TGTGCCAGTAGTCCCGGCGTTTCAGGGTCTACCACTGAAGCTTTCTTT. Translated: CASSPGVSGSTTEAFF.

The chain carries TRBV27 and TRBJ1-2, with D hard to call. Germline V CDR1 and CDR2: MNHEY, SMNVEV (reference sequence). There are 15 residues in the CDR3. The V end lost 4 bases, the J end lost 7 bases, and 19 bases lay between the germline ends. CDR3 nucleotide sequence: TGTGCCAGCAGTTCCTATACACGGAGTTTTAGTGGCTACACCTTC. It is translated as CASSSYTRSFSGYTF.

V is TRBV7-3 and J is TRBJ1-1; TRBD1 matches 7 bases. CDR1 is SGHTA, CDR2 FQGTGA, per germline. V gave up 0 bases and J gave up 5 bases; unmatched junction bases: 3. There are 14 residues in the CDR3. The chain's CDR3 is CASSLTGGRTEAFF. CDR3 nucleotide sequence: TGTGCCAGCAGCTTAACAGGGGGCAGGACTGAAGCTTTCTTT.

This chain uses TRBV7-2 with TRBJ2-7, with D perhaps TRBD1 (6 bases). The CDR3 extends over 16 amino acids. CDR1 and CDR2 from the germline V gene are SGHTA and FQGNSA. V lost 4 bases and J lost 4, with 20 bases in between. CDR3: CASSSGGSGAQYEQYF. As DNA, the CDR3 is TGTGCCAGCAGCTCGGGTGGGTCAGGGGCCCAGTACGAGCAGTACTTC.

The V gene is TRBV27, the J gene TRBJ1-1, with D unclear. Germline lookup yields CDR1 MNHEY and CDR2 SMNVEV (reference sequence). The V end lost 8 bases, the J end lost 1 base, and 14 bases lay between the germline ends. CDR3 length: 14 residues. The CDR3 coding sequence is TGTGCCAGCGTAAGTGGTCGGAGGAACACTGAAGCTTTCTTT. It codes for CASVSGRRNTEAFF.

The chain employs TRBV2 and TRBJ1-2; D not certain. This CDR3 spans 11 amino acids. Per germline, CDR1 SNHLY and CDR2 FYNNEI. Between the trimmed V and J ends, which lost 6 bases and 4 bases, there was a span of 6 bases. The CDR3 region has the DNA TGTGCCAGCAGGGTAGTCTATGGCTACACCTTC. Translation gives CASRVVYGYTF.

V is TRBV5-6 and J is TRBJ2-5; possibly TRBD1 for D (5 bases). Germline CDR1 is SGHDT and CDR2 is YYEEEE. The CDR3 is 14 residues long. Trimming shortened V by 4 bases and J by 5 bases, and 15 bases separated the two germline ends. The CDR3 reads CASSPNGASETQYF. The CDR3 DNA reads TGTGCCAGCAGCCCGAATGGGGCATCGGAGACCCAGTACTTC.